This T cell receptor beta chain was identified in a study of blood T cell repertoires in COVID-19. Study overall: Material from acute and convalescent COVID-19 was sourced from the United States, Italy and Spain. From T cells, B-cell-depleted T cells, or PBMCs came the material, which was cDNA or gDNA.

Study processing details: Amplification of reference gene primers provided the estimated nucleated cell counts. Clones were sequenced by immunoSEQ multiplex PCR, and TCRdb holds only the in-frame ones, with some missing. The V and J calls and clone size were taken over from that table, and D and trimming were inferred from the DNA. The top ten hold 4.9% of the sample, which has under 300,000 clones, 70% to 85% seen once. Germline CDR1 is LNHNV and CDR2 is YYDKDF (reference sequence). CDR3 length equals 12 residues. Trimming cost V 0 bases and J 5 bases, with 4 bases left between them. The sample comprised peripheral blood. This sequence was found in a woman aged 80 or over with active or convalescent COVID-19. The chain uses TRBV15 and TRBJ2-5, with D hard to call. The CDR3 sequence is CATSRDRETQYF. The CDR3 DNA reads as TGTGCCACCAGCAGAGATCGGGAGACCCAGTACTTC.